The 17 T cell receptor beta chains reported below all come from one sample, sequenced in a study of cytomegalovirus exposure and HLA in healthy donors (dated by TCRdb to about 2017). Receptors were amplified or captured by the immunoSEQ multiplex PCR assay. A mixture of 60 forward primers for TCR Vbeta segments and 13 reverse primers for TCR Jbeta segments was used in the multiplex PCR. TCRdb holds this immuneACCESS table with in-frame rearrangements only. Some clones are missing; in checked studies, unresolved V genes explain under half, and the rest has no known cause. The sample profile shows 100,000 to 140,000 clones; around 69% of them were found once. The ten largest clonotypes hold roughly 2% of the sample. The sample consisted of PBMCs. The receptor source for this set is a man aged 18 to 29 in good health and CMV-seronegative.

This clone came up once. The chain carries TRBV7-2 and TRBJ2-7; 11 nucleotides agree with TRBD1. The germline V gene has CDR1 SGHTA and CDR2 FQGNSA. The V gene end was trimmed by 4 bases and the J gene end by 5 bases; junction bases not matched to a gene: 4. The length of the CDR3 is 14 residues. The CDR3 region is CASSSGQGGHEQYF. The DNA for the CDR3 is TGTGCCAGCAGCTCGGGACAGGGGGGCCACGAGCAGTACTTC.

Only a few counts were recorded for this clone. The V gene is TRBV5-6, the J gene TRBJ1-6, with 7 bases that match TRBD1. The trim removed 4 bases at V and 12 bases at J, leaving 10 bases unmatched. Per germline, CDR1 SGHDT and CDR2 YYEEEE. The CDR3 consists of 14 residues. The CDR3 sequence is CASSLRDSRRPLHF. The DNA of the CDR3 is TGTGCCAGCAGCCTCCGGGACAGCCGGCGACCCCTCCACTTT.

This chain links TRBV29-1 with TRBJ1-5, with TRBD1 matching 7 bases. Germline-derived CDR1 and CDR2 are SQVTM and ANQGSEA. CDR3 length equals 13 residues. The trim removed 6 bases at V and 9 bases at J, leaving 11 bases unmatched. The CDR3 sequence: CSVRQGPLGPQHF. CDR3 sequence (DNA): TGCAGCGTGAGACAGGGTCCACTCGGGCCCCAGCATTTT.

The chain employs TRBV5-1 and TRBJ2-5; 7 bases map to TRBD1. CDR1 is SGHRS, CDR2 YFSETQ, per germline. V shed 0 bases, J shed 4 bases, and the junction held 3 bases outside the gene matches. This CDR3 is built from 14 residues. This chain's CDR3 is CASSLEGGRETQYF. The CDR3, as DNA: TGCGCCAGCAGCTTGGAAGGGGGCCGAGAGACCCAGTACTTC.

The chain uses TRBV4-2 and TRBJ2-3; D might be TRBD1 (6 bases). This CDR3 comprises 16 residues. Trimming cost V 0 bases and J 4 bases, with 14 bases left between them. CDR1 and CDR2 from the germline V gene are LGHNA and YNFKEQ. The CDR3 region is CASSQESGRGPDTQYF. CDR3 sequence (DNA): TGTGCCAGCAGCCAAGAATCAGGCAGGGGCCCAGATACGCAGTATTTT.

The chain couples TRBV14 to TRBJ1-1; D gene unclear. The germline V and J ends were trimmed by 4 bases and 8 bases, with 17 bases remaining between them. The CDR3 length is 14 residues. CDR1 is SGHDN, CDR2 FVKESK, per germline. The CDR3 DNA follows: TGTGCCAGCAGCCGAGGTCCGGGTGTTGCGGAAGCTTTCTTT. It codes for CASSRGPGVAEAFF.

As DNA, the CDR3 is TGCGCCAGCAGCAATCGACAGGGATTGAACACTGAAGCTTTCTTT. Its protein is CASSNRQGLNTEAFF. The chain links TRBV4-3 to TRBJ1-1, with 7 bases fitting TRBD1. V lost 5 bases to trimming and J lost 0 bases; unmatched junction nucleotides: 6. CDR1 is LGHNA and CDR2 is YSLEER in the germline V gene. The CDR3 is 15 amino acids.

The rearrangement links TRBV7-6 to TRBJ2-3, with a weak D call TRBD2 (5 bases). Germline-derived CDR1 and CDR2 are SGHVS and FNYEAQ. V shed 1 base and J shed 2 bases, with 10 bases lying between them. CDR3 length: 15 residues. In DNA form, the CDR3 reads TGTGCCAGCAGCTTAGATCTGAGGGCCACAGATACGCAGTATTTT. Residues: CASSLDLRATDTQYF.

This chain joins TRBV5-4 and TRBJ1-1, with 8 bases that match TRBD1. This CDR3 is built from 16 residues. Germline CDR1 reads SGHNT; CDR2 reads YYREEE (reference sequence). The V gene end was trimmed by 0 bases and the J gene end by 2 bases; junction bases not matched to a gene: 6. The CDR3: CASSLGKGQGNTEAFF. In DNA, the CDR3 is TGTGCCAGCAGCTTGGGAAAAGGACAGGGAAACACTGAAGCTTTCTTT. Variable domain in full (rest from reference TRBV5-4 and TRBJ1-1): ETGVTQSPTHLIKTRGQQVTLRCSSQSGHNTVSWYQQALGQGPQFIFQYYREEENGRGNFPPRFSGLQFPNYSSELNVNALELDDSALYLCASSLGKGQGNTEAFFGQGTRLTVV.

CDR3 residues: CASSRQTGGLAFF. CDR3 DNA sequence: TGTGCCAGCAGCAGACAGACAGGGGGCCTAGCTTTCTTT. V and J are TRBV7-8 and TRBJ1-1; 10 bases align to TRBD1. Trimming removed 5 bases from V and 10 bases from J; junction bases left unmatched: 7. The germline CDR1 and CDR2 sequences are SGHVS and FQNEAQ. CDR3 size: 13 residues.

This chain joins TRBV4-3 and TRBJ2-3, with 9 bases aligning to TRBD2. Germline V gene data show CDR1 as LGHNA and CDR2 as YSLEER. The CDR3 covers 16 residues. Trimming took 2 bases from V and 1 from J; bases not matched to a gene: 4. This CDR3 reads CASSQISGGRTDTQYF. For the CDR3, the DNA is TGCGCCAGCAGCCAAATTAGCGGGGGCCGCACAGATACGCAGTATTTT.

The chain combines TRBV28 with TRBJ1-4; D is perhaps TRBD1 (6 bases). Germline values: CDR1 MDHEN, CDR2 SYDVKM. The CDR3 extends over 14 amino acids. Trimming removed 3 bases at V and 5 bases at J, with 10 bases between. CDR3 nucleotide sequence: TGTGCCAGCAGTTTTCGCCAGGGGAATGAAAAACTGTTTTTT. Translation gives CASSFRQGNEKLFF.

This rearrangement joins TRBV4-1 to TRBJ2-7; 7 nucleotides line up with TRBD2. V lost 4 bases to trimming and J lost 0 bases; unmatched junction nucleotides: 9. The CDR3 is 16 residues long. Germline CDR1 reads MGHRA; CDR2 reads YSYEKL. Here the CDR3 reads CASSPGMGLSSYEQYF. In nucleotides, the CDR3 is TGCGCCAGCAGCCCGGGGATGGGACTAAGCTCCTACGAGCAGTACTTC.

With regard to this clone: One junction end does not reproduce the germline sequence, and a read error may be involved. The rearrangement uses TRBV6-5 and TRBJ1-2; TRBD1 is a possible D gene (6 bases). Germline V lookup: CDR1 MNHEY, CDR2 SVGAGI. The CDR3 has 13 amino acids. The CDR3 nucleotides are TGTGCCAGCAGTTGGAAGGCAGGGGACGGCTACCCCTTC. This translates into CASSWKAGDGYPF.

CDR3 residues: CASSPLAGGTDTQYF. Here the CDR3 DNA reads TGTGCCAGCTCACCCCTAGCGGGGGGGACAGATACGCAGTATTTT. The chain uses TRBV18 and TRBJ2-3, with 12 bases fitting TRBD2. Germline values: CDR1 KGHSH, CDR2 LQKENI. J was trimmed by 3 bases and V by 3 bases; bases with no gene match: 1. CDR3 length: 15 amino acids.

The V gene is TRBV4-3, the J gene TRBJ2-1, with 9 nucleotides matching TRBD1. The CDR3 is made up of 15 amino acids. Germline CDR1 reads LGHNA; CDR2 reads YSLEER. V shed 1 base, J shed 6 bases, and the junction held 4 bases outside the gene matches. The CDR3 spells CASSQGTGVGNEQFF. The DNA for the CDR3 is TGCGCCAGCAGCCAAGGGACAGGGGTAGGCAATGAGCAGTTCTTC.

Comment on this clone: The sample contains more than one DNA sequence encoding this CDR3. CDR3 residues: CASSLETGFGGYTF. CDR3 coding DNA: TGCGCCAGCAGCTTGGAGACAGGGTTTGGTGGCTACACCTTC. The chain employs TRBV5-1 and TRBJ1-2; TRBD1 matches 7 bases. CDR1 is SGHRS, CDR2 YFSETQ, per germline. CDR3 size: 14 residues. The J segment lost 7 bases and the V segment lost 0 bases, leaving 6 bases of the junction unmatched.